This T cell receptor beta chain appears in the sequencing data of a study of cytomegalovirus exposure and HLA in healthy donors. V was pared by 7 bases and J by 0 bases, with 19 bases between. Per germline, CDR1 MDHEN and CDR2 SYDVKM. CDR3 size: 16 residues. The method was immunoSEQ multiplex PCR; TCRdb's version includes in-frame clones alone and lacks a portion of them. The data show about 360,000 clones, 75% to 90% seen once. This chain joins TRBV28 and TRBJ2-7, with D perhaps TRBD2 (5 bases). The source material was PBMCs. The sequence came from a woman aged 18-35 years in good health and CMV-seronegative. The CDR3 DNA follows: TGTGCCAGCACCTTAGGCCGGGGTGGGAGCTCCTACGAGCAGTACTTC. Protein product: CASTLGRGGSSYEQYF.